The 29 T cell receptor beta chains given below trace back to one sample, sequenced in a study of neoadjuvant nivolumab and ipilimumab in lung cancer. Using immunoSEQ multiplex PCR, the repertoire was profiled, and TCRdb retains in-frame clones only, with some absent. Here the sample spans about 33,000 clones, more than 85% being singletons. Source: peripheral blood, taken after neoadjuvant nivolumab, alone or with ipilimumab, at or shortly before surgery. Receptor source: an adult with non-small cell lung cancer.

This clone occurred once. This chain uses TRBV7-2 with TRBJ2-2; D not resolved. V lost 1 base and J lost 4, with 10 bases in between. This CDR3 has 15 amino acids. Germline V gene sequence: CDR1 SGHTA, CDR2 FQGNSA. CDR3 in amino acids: CASSLVGSPTGELFF. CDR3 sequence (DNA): TGTGCCAGCAGCTTAGTGGGGTCACCCACCGGGGAGCTGTTTTTT.

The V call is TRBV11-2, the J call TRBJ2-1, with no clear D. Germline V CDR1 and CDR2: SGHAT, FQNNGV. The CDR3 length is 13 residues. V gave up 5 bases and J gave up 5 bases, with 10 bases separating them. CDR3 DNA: TGTGCCAGCAGCCACGGACGGAACAATGAGCAGTTCTTC. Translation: CASSHGRNNEQFF.

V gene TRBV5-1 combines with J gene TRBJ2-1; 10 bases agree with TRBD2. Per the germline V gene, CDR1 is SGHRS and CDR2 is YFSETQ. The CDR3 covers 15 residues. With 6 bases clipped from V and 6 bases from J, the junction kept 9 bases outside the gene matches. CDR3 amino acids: CASTGWLAGVNEQFF. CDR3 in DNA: TGCGCCAGCACCGGGTGGCTAGCGGGAGTCAATGAGCAGTTCTTC.

As DNA, the CDR3 is TGTGCTAGTGGTTTTGAGGGAGCCGAGCAGTACTTC. Translated, it gives CASGFEGAEQYF. The chain carries TRBV12-5 and TRBJ2-7; the D gene is possibly TRBD2 (5 bases). V was shortened by 3 bases and J by 6 bases, with 9 bases between the two germline ends. This CDR3 comprises 12 residues. Per germline, CDR1 LGHNT and CDR2 FRNRAP.

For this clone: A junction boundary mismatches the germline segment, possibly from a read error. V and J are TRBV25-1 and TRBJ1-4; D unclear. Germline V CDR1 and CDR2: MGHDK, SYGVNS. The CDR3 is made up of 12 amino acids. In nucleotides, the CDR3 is TGTGCCAGCAGTGAAGGCCGGGAGGATGGTGTTTTT. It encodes CASSEGREDGVF.

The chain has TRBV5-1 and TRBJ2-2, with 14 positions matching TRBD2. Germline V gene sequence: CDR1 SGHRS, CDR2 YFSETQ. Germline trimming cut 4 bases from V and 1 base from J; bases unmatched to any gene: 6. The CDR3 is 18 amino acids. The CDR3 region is CASSGTSGSPGNTGELFF. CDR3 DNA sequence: TGCGCCAGCAGCGGGACTAGCGGGAGTCCAGGGAACACCGGGGAGCTGTTTTTT.

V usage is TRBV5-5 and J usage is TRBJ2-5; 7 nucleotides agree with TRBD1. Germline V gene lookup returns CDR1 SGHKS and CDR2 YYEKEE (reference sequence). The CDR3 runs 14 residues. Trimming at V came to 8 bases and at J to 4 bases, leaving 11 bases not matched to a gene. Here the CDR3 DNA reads TGTGCCAGTAAAACCATGACAGGGAGAGAGACCCAGTACTTC. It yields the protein CASKTMTGRETQYF.

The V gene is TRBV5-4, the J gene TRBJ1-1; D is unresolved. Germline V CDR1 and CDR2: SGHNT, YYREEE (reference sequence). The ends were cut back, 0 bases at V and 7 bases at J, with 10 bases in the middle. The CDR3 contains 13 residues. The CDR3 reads CASSLGGSGEAFF. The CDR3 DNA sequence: TGTGCCAGCAGCTTGGGCGGATCTGGTGAAGCTTTCTTT.

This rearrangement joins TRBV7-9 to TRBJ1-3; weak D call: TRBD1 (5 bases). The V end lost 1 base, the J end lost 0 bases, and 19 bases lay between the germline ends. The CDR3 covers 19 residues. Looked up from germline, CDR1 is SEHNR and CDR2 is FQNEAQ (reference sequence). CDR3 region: CASSLGPMGRGPSGNTIYF. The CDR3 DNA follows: TGTGCCAGCAGCTTAGGGCCTATGGGACGGGGACCCTCTGGAAACACCATATATTTT.

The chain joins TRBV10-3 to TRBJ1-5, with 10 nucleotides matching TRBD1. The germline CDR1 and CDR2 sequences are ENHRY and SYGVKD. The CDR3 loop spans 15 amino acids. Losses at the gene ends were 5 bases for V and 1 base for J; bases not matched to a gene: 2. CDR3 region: CAISRDRGSNQPQHF. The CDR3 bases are TGTGCCATCAGTCGGGACAGGGGCAGCAATCAGCCCCAGCATTTT.

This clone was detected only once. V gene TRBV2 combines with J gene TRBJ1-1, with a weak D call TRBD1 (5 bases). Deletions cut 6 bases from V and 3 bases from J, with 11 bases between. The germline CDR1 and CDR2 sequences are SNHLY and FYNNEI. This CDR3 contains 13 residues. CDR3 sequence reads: CASRPDRYTEAFF. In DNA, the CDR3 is TGTGCCAGCAGGCCAGACAGATACACTGAAGCTTTCTTT.

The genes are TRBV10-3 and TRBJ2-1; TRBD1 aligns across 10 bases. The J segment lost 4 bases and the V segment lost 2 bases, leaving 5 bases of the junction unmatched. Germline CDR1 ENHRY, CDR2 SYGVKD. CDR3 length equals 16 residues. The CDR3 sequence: CAISEPGQGGYNEQFF. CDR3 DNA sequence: TGTGCCATCAGTGAGCCTGGACAGGGGGGATACAATGAGCAGTTCTTC.

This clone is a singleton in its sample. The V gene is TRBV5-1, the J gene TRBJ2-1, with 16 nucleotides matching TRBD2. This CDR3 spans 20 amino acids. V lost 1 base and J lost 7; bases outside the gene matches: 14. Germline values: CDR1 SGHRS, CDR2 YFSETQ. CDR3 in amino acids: CASSLRPPGTSGRAENEQFF. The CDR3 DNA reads TGCGCCAGCAGCTTGAGACCCCCCGGGACTAGCGGGAGGGCCGAGAATGAGCAGTTCTTC.

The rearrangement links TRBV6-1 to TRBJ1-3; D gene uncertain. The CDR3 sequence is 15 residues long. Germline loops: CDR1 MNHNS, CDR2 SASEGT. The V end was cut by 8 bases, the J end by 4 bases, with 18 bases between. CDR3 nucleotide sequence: TGTGCCAGCTTGAATTTCAACGCCGGGGGAAACACCATATATTTT. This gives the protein CASLNFNAGGNTIYF.

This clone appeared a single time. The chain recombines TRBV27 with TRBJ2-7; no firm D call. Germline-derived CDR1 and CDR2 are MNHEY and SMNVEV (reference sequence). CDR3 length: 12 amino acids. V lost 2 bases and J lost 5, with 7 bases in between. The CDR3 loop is CASSLSKDEQYF. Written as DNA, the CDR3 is TGTGCCAGCAGTTTAAGTAAGGACGAGCAGTACTTC.

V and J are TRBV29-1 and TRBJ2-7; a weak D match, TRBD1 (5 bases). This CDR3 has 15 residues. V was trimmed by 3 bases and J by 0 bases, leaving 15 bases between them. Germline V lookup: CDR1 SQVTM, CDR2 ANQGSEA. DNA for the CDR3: TGCAGCGTTGATGGTGCAGGGCCTTTCTCCTACGAGCAGTACTTC. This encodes CSVDGAGPFSYEQYF.

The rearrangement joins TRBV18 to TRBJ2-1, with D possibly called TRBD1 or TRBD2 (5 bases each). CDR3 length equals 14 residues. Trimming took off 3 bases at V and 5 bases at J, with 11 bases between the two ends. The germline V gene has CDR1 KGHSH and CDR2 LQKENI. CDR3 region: CASSPRDLNNEQFF. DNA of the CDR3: TGTGCCAGCTCACCCCGGGACCTTAACAATGAGCAGTTCTTC.

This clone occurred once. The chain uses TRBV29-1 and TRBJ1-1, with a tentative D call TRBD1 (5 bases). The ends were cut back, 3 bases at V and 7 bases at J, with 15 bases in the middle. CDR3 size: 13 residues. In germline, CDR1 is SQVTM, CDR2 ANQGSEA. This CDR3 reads CSVEGRGFGEAFF. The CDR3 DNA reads TGCAGCGTTGAGGGGAGGGGATTCGGTGAAGCTTTCTTT.

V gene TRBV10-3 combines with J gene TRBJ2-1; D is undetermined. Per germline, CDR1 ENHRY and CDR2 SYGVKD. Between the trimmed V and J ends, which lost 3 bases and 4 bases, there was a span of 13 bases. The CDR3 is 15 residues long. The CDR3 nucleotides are TGTGCCATCAGTGATGGAAGCTCTTTTTACAATGAGCAGTTCTTC. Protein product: CAISDGSSFYNEQFF.

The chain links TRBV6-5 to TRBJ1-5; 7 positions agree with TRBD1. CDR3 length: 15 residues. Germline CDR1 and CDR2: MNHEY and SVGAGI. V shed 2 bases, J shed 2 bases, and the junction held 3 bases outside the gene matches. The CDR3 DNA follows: TGTGCCAGCAGTTACAGCAGGGGGGGCAATCAGCCCCAGCATTTT. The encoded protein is CASSYSRGGNQPQHF.

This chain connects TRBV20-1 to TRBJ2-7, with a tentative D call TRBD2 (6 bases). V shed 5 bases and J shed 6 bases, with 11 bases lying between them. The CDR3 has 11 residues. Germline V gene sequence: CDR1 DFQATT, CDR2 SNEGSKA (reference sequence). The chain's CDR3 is CSALLAFEQYF. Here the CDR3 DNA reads TGCAGTGCTCTTCTAGCGTTCGAGCAGTACTTC.

The CDR3 DNA reads TGTGCCAGCAGCTTAGGAGACAGATCCAATGGCTACACCTTC. Translation gives CASSLGDRSNGYTF. The chain links TRBV5-6 to TRBJ1-2; perhaps TRBD1 as D (5 bases). Trimming shortened V by 2 bases and J by 6 bases, and 14 bases separated the two germline ends. CDR1 is SGHDT, CDR2 YYEEEE, per germline. CDR3 length equals 14 residues.

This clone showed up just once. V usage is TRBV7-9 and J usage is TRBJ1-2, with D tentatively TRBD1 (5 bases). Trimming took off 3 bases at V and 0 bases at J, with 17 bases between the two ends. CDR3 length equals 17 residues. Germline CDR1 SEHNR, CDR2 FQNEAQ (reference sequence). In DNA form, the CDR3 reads TGTGCCAGCAGCTTGAAGGAGGGGCCCCTAACTAACTATGGCTACACCTTC. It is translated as CASSLKEGPLTNYGYTF.

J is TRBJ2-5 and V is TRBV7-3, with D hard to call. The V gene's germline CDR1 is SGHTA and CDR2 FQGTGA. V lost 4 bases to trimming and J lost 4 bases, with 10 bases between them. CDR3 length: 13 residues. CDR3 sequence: CASSSSAGETQYF. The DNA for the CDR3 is TGTGCCAGCAGCTCTTCAGCAGGAGAGACCCAGTACTTC.

The chain's CDR3 is CASSASSYEQYF. The CDR3 DNA follows: TGTGCCAGCAGCGCAAGCTCCTACGAGCAGTACTTC. This chain connects TRBV5-6 to TRBJ2-7; D ambiguous. The CDR3 length is 12 residues. V gave up 4 bases and J gave up 0 bases, with 5 bases separating them. Germline V gene lookup returns CDR1 SGHDT and CDR2 YYEEEE. Complete variable domain (other parts from reference TRBV5-6 and TRBJ2-7): DAGVTQSPTHLIKTRGQQVTLRCSPKSGHDTVSWYQQALGQGPQFIFQYYEEEERQRGNFPDRFSGHQFPNYSSELNVNALLLGDSALYLCASSASSYEQYFGPGTRLTVT.

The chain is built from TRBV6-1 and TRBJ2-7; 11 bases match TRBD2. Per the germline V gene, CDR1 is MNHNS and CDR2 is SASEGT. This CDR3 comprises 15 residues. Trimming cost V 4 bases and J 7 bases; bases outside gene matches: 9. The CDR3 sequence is CASSVSLAGVSEQYF. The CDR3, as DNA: TGTGCCAGCAGTGTTTCACTAGCGGGAGTGAGTGAGCAGTACTTC.

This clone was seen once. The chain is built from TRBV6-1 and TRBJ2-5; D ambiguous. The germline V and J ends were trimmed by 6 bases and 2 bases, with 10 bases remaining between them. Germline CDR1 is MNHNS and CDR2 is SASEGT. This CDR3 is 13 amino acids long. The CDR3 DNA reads TGTGCCAGCAGAGTGGTTGGGCAAGAGACCCAGTACTTC. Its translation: CASRVVGQETQYF.

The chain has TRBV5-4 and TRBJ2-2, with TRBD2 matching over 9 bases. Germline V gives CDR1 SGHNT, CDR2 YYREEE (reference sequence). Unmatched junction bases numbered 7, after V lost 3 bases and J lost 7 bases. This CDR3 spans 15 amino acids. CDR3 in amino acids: CASSSQREAGGELFF. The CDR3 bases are TGTGCCAGCAGCTCACAGCGGGAGGCTGGCGGGGAGCTGTTTTTT.

CDR3 in amino acids: CASRRAVSGNTIYF. The CDR3 nucleotides read TGTGCCAGCAGAAGGGCCGTATCTGGAAACACCATATATTTT. The chain combines TRBV7-9 with TRBJ1-3; D unclear. CDR3 length: 14 residues. V dropped 6 bases and J dropped 1 base, with 10 bases sitting between them. Germline values: CDR1 SEHNR, CDR2 FQNEAQ (reference sequence).